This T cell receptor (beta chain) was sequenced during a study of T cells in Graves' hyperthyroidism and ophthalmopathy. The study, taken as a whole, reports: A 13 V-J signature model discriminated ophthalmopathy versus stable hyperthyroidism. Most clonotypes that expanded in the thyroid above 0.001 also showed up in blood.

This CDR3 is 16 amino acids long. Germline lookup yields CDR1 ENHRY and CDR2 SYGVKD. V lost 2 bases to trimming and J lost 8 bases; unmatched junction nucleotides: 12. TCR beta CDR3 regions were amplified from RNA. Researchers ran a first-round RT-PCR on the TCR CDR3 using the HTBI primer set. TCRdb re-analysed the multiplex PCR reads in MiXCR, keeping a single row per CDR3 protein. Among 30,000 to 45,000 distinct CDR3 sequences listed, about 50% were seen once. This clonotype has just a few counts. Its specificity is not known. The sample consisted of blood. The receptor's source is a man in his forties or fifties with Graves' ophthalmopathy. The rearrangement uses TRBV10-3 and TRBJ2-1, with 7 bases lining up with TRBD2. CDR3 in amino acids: CAISEMTGGTQDEQFF. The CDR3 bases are TGTGCCATCAGTGAGATGACGGGAGGCACGCAGGATGAGCAGTTCTTC.